This entry describes one T cell receptor beta chain. Its target is not known. The sample is drawn from a study of blood T cells in healthy people across ages. The CDR3 runs to 11 residues. The germline CDR1 and CDR2 sequences are DFQATT and SNEGSKA (reference sequence). V was shortened by 7 bases and J by 7 bases, with 11 bases between the two germline ends. A second about 7 to 12 cycle PCR used barcoded and J-beta primers. A tag from a template-switch adaptor with 12 random nucleotides marked each cDNA molecule. In TCRdb, the 5' RACE reads were re-called with MiXCR into one record per CDR3 protein. The table shows around 800,000 distinct CDR3 sequences, with approximately 48% occurring only once. Study-level points and caveats: Higher naive T cell percentage went strongly together with higher TCR beta diversity.

Sequences were obtained from blood. The TCR comes from a man aged 55 to 70 in good health. The chain has TRBV20-1 and TRBJ2-4; D perhaps matches TRBD2 (5 bases). The CDR3 here is CSGRRVNIQYF. The CDR3 DNA reads as TGCAGTGGCAGGCGGGTGAACATTCAGTACTTC.